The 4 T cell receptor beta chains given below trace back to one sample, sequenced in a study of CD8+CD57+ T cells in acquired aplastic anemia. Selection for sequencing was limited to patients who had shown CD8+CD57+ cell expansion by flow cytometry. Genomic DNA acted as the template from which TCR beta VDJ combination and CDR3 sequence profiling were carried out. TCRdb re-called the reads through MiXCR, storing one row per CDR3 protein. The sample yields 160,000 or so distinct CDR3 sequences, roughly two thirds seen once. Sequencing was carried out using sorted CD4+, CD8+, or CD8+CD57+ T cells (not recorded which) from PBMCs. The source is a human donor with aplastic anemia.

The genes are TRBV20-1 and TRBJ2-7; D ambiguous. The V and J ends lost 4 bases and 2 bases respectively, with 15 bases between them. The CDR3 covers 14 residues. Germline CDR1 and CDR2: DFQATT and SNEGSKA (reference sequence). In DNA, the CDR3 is TGCAGTGCTAAACCCTCAGATGGACCCTACGAGCAGTACTTC. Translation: CSAKPSDGPYEQYF.

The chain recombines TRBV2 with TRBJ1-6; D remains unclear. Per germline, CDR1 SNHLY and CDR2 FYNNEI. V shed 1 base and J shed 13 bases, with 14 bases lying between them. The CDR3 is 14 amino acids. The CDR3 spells CASSEGSGFMPLHF. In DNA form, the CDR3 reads TGTGCCAGCAGTGAAGGCAGTGGCTTTATGCCCCTCCACTTT.

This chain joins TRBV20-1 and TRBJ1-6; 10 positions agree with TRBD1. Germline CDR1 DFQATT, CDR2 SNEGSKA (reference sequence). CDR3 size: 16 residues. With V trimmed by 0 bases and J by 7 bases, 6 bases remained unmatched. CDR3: CSARETGGIGNSPLHF. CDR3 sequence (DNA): TGCAGTGCTAGAGAGACAGGGGGCATAGGGAATTCACCCCTCCACTTT.

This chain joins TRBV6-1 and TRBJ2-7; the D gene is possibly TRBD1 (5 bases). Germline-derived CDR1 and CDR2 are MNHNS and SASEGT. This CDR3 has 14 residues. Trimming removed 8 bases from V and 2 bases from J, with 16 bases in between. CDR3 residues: CASWNHRLPYEQYF. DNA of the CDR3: TGTGCCAGCTGGAATCACAGGTTACCCTACGAGCAGTACTTC.